A selection of T cell receptor beta chains follows, all from one sample in a study of a mutant IDH1 vaccine in newly diagnosed glioma. Here immunoSEQ multiplex PCR was the method, and the copy in TCRdb shows in-frame clones only, minus some. The data show 30,000 to 35,000 clones, with 80% to 95% seen just once and about 5.2% held by the top ten. Which antigens these TCRs recognize remains unknown. The specimen was PBMCs, collected from a glioma patient whose treatment included an IDH1 peptide vaccine. The receptor set was obtained from a woman in her forties with glioma. CDR3s include the opening cysteine and the closing phenylalanine or tryptophan. Each record gives: D gene, V gene, J gene, CDR3 DNA, CDR3 protein. A D gene is named only where the DNA matches it firmly.

d_call: -
v_call: TRBV18
j_call: TRBJ1-3
cdr3_nt: TGTGCCAGCTCACGAATCCGGTCAGATGGAAACACCATATATTTT
cdr3_aa: CASSRIRSDGNTIYF

d_call: -
v_call: TRBV7-9
j_call: TRBJ1-1
cdr3_nt: TGTGCCAGCAGATACGGCAGGGACGGGAACACTGAAGCTTTCTTT
cdr3_aa: CASRYGRDGNTEAFF

d_call: -
v_call: TRBV4-1
j_call: TRBJ1-1
cdr3_nt: TGCGCCAGCAGCCAAAGGGGGGGAGAAGCTTTCTTT
cdr3_aa: CASSQRGGEAFF

d_call: TRBD1
v_call: TRBV7-9
j_call: TRBJ1-2
cdr3_nt: TGTGCCAGCAGCAGACAGGGAGGAAGGGCCTATGGCTACACCTTC
cdr3_aa: CASSRQGGRAYGYTF

d_call: TRBD2
v_call: TRBV19
j_call: TRBJ2-5
cdr3_nt: TGTGCCAGTAAGACTAGCGGGGGGAGTATAGTTTTGTACTTC
cdr3_aa: CASKTSGGSIVLYF

d_call: -
v_call: TRBV2
j_call: TRBJ2-3
cdr3_nt: TGTGCCAGCAGTGTTGGGGCTAGCAGGACGGATACGCAGTATTTT
cdr3_aa: CASSVGASRTDTQYF

d_call: -
v_call: TRBV7-8
j_call: TRBJ1-1
cdr3_nt: TGTGCCAGCAGCTCCTGGGCCCAAGGTGCTTTCTTT
cdr3_aa: CASSSWAQGAFF

d_call: -
v_call: TRBV19
j_call: TRBJ1-2
cdr3_nt: TGTGCCAGTAGTAGCCGTTATGGCTACACCTTC
cdr3_aa: CASSSRYGYTF

d_call: -
v_call: TRBV29-1
j_call: TRBJ2-7
cdr3_nt: TGCAGCGTTGCGGGGCCCGATGGGGGCAGGGGCCGATCGTACTTC
cdr3_aa: CSVAGPDGGRGRSYF

d_call: -
v_call: TRBV5-1
j_call: TRBJ2-7
cdr3_nt: TGCGCCAGCAGCAGAAGTCGCTACGAGCAGTACTTC
cdr3_aa: CASSRSRYEQYF

d_call: -
v_call: TRBV5-1
j_call: TRBJ2-5
cdr3_nt: TGCGCCAGCAGCCCCCAGGGAAGGGAGACCCAGTACTTC
cdr3_aa: CASSPQGRETQYF

d_call: TRBD1
v_call: TRBV28
j_call: TRBJ1-5
cdr3_nt: TGTGCCAGCAGTCTGGACAGGGCCCAGCCCCAGCATTTT
cdr3_aa: CASSLDRAQPQHF